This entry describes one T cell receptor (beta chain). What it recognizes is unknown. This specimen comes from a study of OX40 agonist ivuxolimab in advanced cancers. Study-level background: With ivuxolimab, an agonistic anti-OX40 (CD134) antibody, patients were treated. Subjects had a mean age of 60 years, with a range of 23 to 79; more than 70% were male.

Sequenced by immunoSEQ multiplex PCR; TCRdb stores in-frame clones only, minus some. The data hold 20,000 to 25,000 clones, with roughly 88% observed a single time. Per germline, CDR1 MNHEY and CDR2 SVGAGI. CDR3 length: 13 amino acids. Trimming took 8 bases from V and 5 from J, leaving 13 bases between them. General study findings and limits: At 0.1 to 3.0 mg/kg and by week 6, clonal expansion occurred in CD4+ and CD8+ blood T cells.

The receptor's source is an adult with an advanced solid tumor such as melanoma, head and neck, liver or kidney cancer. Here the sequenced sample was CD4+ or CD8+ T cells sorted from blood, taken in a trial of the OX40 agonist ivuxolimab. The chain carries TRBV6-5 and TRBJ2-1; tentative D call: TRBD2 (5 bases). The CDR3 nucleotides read TGTGCCAGCGCGTCGGGGAACCACAATGAGCAGTTCTTC. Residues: CASASGNHNEQFF.